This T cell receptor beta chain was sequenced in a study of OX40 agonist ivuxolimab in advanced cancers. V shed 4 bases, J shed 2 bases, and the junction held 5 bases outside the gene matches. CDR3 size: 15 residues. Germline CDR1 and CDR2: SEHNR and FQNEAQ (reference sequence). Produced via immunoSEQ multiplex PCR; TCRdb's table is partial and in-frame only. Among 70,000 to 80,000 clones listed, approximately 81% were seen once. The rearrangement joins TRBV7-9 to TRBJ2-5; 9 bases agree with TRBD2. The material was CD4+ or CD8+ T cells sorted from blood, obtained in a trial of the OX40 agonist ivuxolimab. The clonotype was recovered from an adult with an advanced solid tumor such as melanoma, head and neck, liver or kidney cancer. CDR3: CASSYGSGGQETQYF. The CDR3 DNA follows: TGTGCCAGCAGCTACGGGAGCGGGGGGCAAGAGACCCAGTACTTC. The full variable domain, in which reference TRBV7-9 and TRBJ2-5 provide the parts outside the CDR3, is DTGVSQNPRHKITKRGQNVTFRCDPISEHNRLYWYRQTLGQGPEFLTYFQNEAQLEKSRLLSDRFSAERPKGSFSTLEIQRTEQGDSAMYLCASSYGSGGQETQYFGPGTRLLVL.